This note documents a single T cell receptor (beta chain) sequence. This sample is part of a study of blood T cell repertoires in COVID-19. The overall study: In each case, the material was cDNA or gDNA derived from T cells, B-cell-depleted T cells, or PBMCs.

The Seattle site enrolled patients during active infection and followed them longitudinally. Original processing methods: Using reference gene primer amplification, nucleated cell counts were estimated. Measured with immunoSEQ multiplex PCR; TCRdb has only the in-frame clones, and not every one. That table furnishes V, J and clone size, whereas the DNA furnished D and trimming. The profile shows around 90,000 clones, approximately 86% of them singletons. Unmatched junction bases numbered 4, after V lost 0 bases and J lost 4 bases. Germline CDR1 SGHRS, CDR2 YFSETQ. The CDR3 covers 14 residues. The chain employs TRBV5-1 and TRBJ2-7; 7 bases match TRBD1. The sequencing sample was made of peripheral blood. The TCR originated in a man in his fifties or sixties with COVID-19, enrolled during active disease. CDR3 in amino acids: CASSLGTGEYEQYF. The CDR3 region has the DNA TGCGCCAGCAGCTTGGGTACAGGGGAATACGAGCAGTACTTC. The complete variable domain, with remaining parts taken from reference TRBV5-1 and TRBJ2-7, reads KAGVTQTPRYLIKTRGQQVTLSCSPISGHRSVSWYQQTPGQGLQFLFEYFSETQRNKGNFPGRFSGRQFSNSRSEMNVSTLELGDSALYLCASSLGTGEYEQYFGPGTRLTVT.